This T cell receptor (beta chain) is from a study of blood T cell repertoires in COVID-19. Profiling relied on immunoSEQ multiplex PCR, and the TCRdb table lists in-frame clones only, not all of them. Of a few hundred thousand clones listed, nearly 90% are singletons. This CDR3 contains 15 residues. V lost 5 bases, J lost 11 bases, and 17 bases stayed unmatched. CDR1 LNHDA and CDR2 SQIVND come from the germline V gene (reference sequence). The TCR was taken from a woman between 40 and 55 years old with COVID-19, enrolled during active disease. The sample was peripheral blood. The rearrangement uses TRBV19 and TRBJ1-1, with 7 bases aligning to TRBD1. CDR3 in DNA: TGTGCCAGTAGTTCCGGGACAGCGGACCGGGAAGTTGCTTTCTTT. Protein sequence: CASSSGTADREVAFF.